This T cell receptor (beta chain) stems from a study of cytomegalovirus exposure and HLA in healthy donors (dated by TCRdb to about 2017). Study-level background: An earlier analysis of several hundred of the donors reported about 290 Gb of sequence data and some 100 million unique TCR beta sequences from 150 million to 200 million T cells. Class I and class II HLA loci were covered by the typing at four-digit resolution. The genetic ancestry cluster associated with self-reported Caucasian donors included about 81% of the roughly 360 genotyped donors. A later genetic analysis used genome-wide SNP genotypes for about three fifths of the roughly 700 donors, treating that subset as a discovery cohort. To predict cytomegalovirus infection status, the study brought together high-throughput TCR immunosequencing, statistical association of individual TCRs with disease status, and machine learning. An early release that covered about 600 HLA-typed donors contained about 300 gigabases of sequencing data and around 85 million unique TCR sequences. Among a few hundred genotyped donors of the cohort, an average of 235,054 unique TCR beta nucleotide sequences were sequenced per donor, roughly 20% of them non-productive. In addition to the first cohort of roughly 670 subjects, a separate validation cohort of some 120 different subjects was used. The study profiled the T cell repertoires of 666 subjects by immunosequencing and related them to cytomegalovirus serostatus. Rather than using new phenotypic data, the later analysis identified candidate immune exposures from TCR beta sequences and from how often those sequences occurred across donors. To study patterns of TCR occurrence, a later analysis re-analyzed previously published TCR beta repertoires from under 750 donors and added high-resolution HLA genotyping. Donor age, sex, ethnicity and CMV serostatus were compiled together with the repertoire data. Every discovery cohort repertoire had been produced on one sequencing platform. The study was designed to test whether signatures of past pathogen exposure could be identified by cataloging public T cell receptors. Typing coverage differed by locus: A, B, C, DRB1 and DQB1 were typed in about 620-630 donors, DQA1 in 500 to 550, DPA1 in around 580, and DPB1 in 400 to 490. An earlier analysis of 587 of the donors used high-throughput TCR beta sequencing to judge whether each TCR beta V gene segment behaved as functional or pseudogenic. Roughly 5 DR-DQ haplotypes were handled as single units for association and clustering because linkage in the cohort was strong. General findings and caveats noted by the study authors: A later analysis found that most CMV-associated TCR beta chains appeared HLA-restricted, with HLA associations seemingly driven largely by CMV exposure. Sequencing depth was assumed to be roughly uniform across donors in the presence/absence analyses, though that assumption may not hold. According to a later analysis, TCR association rates differed among HLA loci, with DRB1 alleles showing the most associated TCRs and HLA-C alleles showing the fewest. At a false discovery rate of 0.05, a later analysis linked 15,000 to 20,000 TCR beta sequences to specific HLA alleles. A group of highly shared sequence variants was considered likely to be a technical artifact of the sequencing pipeline. According to a later genetic analysis, donors in an Asian-associated ancestry cluster had fewer N-insertions in productive TCRs than the approximately 650-donor mean. The authors suggested that the approach could potentially be generalized to other disease states and immunological phenotypes. Assigning TCR associations to individual alleles was difficult when HLA alleles, especially DR and DQ, strongly co-occurred. In a later genetic analysis, a missense DCLRE1C variant was associated with V-gene and J-gene trimming of TCR beta chains, and the association was replicated in an independent cohort. A further reported finding was that TCR beta sequences accurately predicted the HLA-A and HLA-B alleles for most subjects in the first cohort. Because the 87-base-pair reads could not distinguish some IMGT-functional V segments, including TRBV6-2 and TRBV6-3, those segments were excluded. In an earlier analysis of 587 of the donors, most TCR beta V segments appeared in productive rearrangements about 87% or about 30% of the time, broadly matching IMGT annotations. Compared with equally common non-associated chains, HLA-associated TCR beta chains in a later analysis were more clonally expanded and had lower generation probabilities. Only TCR beta chains were sequenced in this cohort, and the absence of alpha or paired-chain data limited detectable features. The earlier analysis of 587 of the donors excluded 15 to 20 rarely observed V segments, including chromosome 9 orphons, because counts were too low. According to a later analysis, parvovirus B19, influenza, CMV and Epstein-Barr virus appeared linked to several top co-occurrence clusters. The classifier was reported to diagnose cytomegalovirus status with high specificity and sensitivity in both the original and validation cohorts. Because HLA typing was missing for some donors at each locus, association tests included only the typed subset. A few of the identified cytomegalovirus-associated TCR beta chains were confirmed in vitro to be specific for cytomegalovirus antigens. Immune exposure information for the cohort was limited to CMV serostatus. Linkage disequilibrium might explain the correlated functional status among segregating V segments, but an unknown experimental factor could not be excluded. While some public TCRs were present in many individuals, most TCR sequences turned up only very rarely across donors. The study gave a list of more than 150 TCR beta chains associated with cytomegalovirus.

In the germline V gene, CDR1 corresponds to KGHSH and CDR2 to LQKENI. The cysteine opens and the phenylalanine closes a CDR3 of 14 amino acids. The retained sequence is limited to the CDR3, 42 bases, with the frame set at the first base. After removal of 6 bases from V and 3 bases from J, the junction retains 5 bases not matched to a gene. In total, just over 650 healthy bone marrow donors made up the cohort. At the time of sampling, all cohort members were nominally healthy, though unrecorded immune exposures were likely present. The donor was CMV seropositive and was included in the group of 290 or so seropositive cohort members. A peripheral blood sample was provided by each donor, and peripheral blood mononuclear cells were used for TCR beta sequencing. Genomic DNA extraction from the blood cell samples was performed with the Qiagen DNeasy Blood Extraction Kit. Libraries were built with the immunoSEQ multiplex PCR assay. For the multiplex PCR, a mixture combining 60 forward primers for TCR Vbeta segments and 13 reverse primers for TCR Jbeta segments was used. The CDR3 region of rearranged TCR beta genes was amplified from genomic DNA with a multiplex PCR assay. The Illumina HiSeq System was used to sequence the amplified TCR beta libraries as 87-base-pair reads. As for the authors' bioinformatics: A later analysis tallied roughly 78 million unique TCR beta chains across the 660 or so repertoires, and around 12 million of those chains were shared by two or more donors. A nearest-neighbor algorithm error-corrected the raw reads and collapsed the reads into unique sequences, merging closely related sequences to remove PCR and sequencing errors. CDR3 sequences were aligned to IMGT reference sequences to assign V, D and J gene segments. For a sequence to be retained, a match of at least six nucleotides was required to both a V gene segment and a J gene segment. Rearrangements were classified as productive when the CDR3 lacked stop codons and remained in frame with V and J, and all other rearrangements were classified as non-productive. Following IMGT convention, CDR3 was defined as the stretch from the second conserved V-encoded cysteine to the conserved J-encoded phenylalanine. The earlier analysis of 587 of the donors excluded sequences that lacked an unambiguous match to a single V gene segment. In an earlier analysis of 587 of the donors, V segments were called functional above 56.7% productive rearrangements and were called segregating when the between-donor standard deviation exceeded 5%. A statistical classification framework was developed to diagnose cytomegalovirus status using the catalog of TCR beta chain sequences. In a later analysis, V and J genes were assigned by comparing TCR nucleotide sequences against IMGT/GENE-DB human TR gene sequences. The TCRdist pipeline was used in a later analysis to assign CDR3 sequences and most-parsimonious VDJ recombination scenarios. In a later analysis, each TCR beta chain was defined by its CDR3 amino acid sequence together with its V-gene family, and reads without a unique V-gene family were excluded. To address suspected cross-contamination and a sequencing artifact, a later analysis removed 450 to 700 highly shared, low-generation-probability nucleotide sequences. In a later analysis, a clonal expansion index for each public chain was calculated from normalized within-repertoire ranks of inferred template counts. Generation probabilities in a later analysis came from a VDJ recombination model fitted to out-of-frame rearrangements, and those results were checked against IGoR. In a later analysis, hypergeometric tests were used to score TCR-TCR, TCR-HLA and TCR-CMV co-occurrence, with a repertoire-size bias correction applied to TCR pairs. To estimate false discovery rates, a later analysis permuted the HLA or CMV assignments 20 times. In a later analysis, co-occurring TCRs were grouped with DBSCAN, and TCRdist sequence similarity was added when clustering was performed within HLA-allele-positive subsets. Repertoires with fewer than 30,000 or more than 120,000 public chains, plus five repertoires with anomalous nucleotide sharing, were excluded from co-occurrence clustering. TCRdb retrieved this table from immuneACCESS and kept in-frame rearrangements only. Not all clones are present; in checked studies, unresolved V genes account for under half, and no reason is known for the remainder. D and trimming come from the DNA, and the V and J calls and clone size come from that table. Counted in this sample were approximately 100,000 clones; around 80% of them appeared once. Around 5% of the sample goes to the ten largest clones.

To note about this clone: It has no known antigen specificity. The sample holds no much larger clone one base away, and base qualities are not on file.

The sequence came from a female donor in good health and CMV-seropositive. Sequencing was carried out using PBMCs. The V gene is TRBV18 and the J gene is TRBJ1-5, with 7 junctional bases fitting TRBD1. This receptor has the CDR3 CASSTDRINQPQHF. In nucleotides, the sequence is TGTGCCAGCTCTACGGACAGGATCAATCAGCCCCAGCATTTT.